These 32 T cell receptor beta chains came from one sample sequenced in a study of PD-L1 blockade in urothelial cancer. Time point indicated: pretreatment peripheral blood. Here immunoSEQ multiplex PCR was the method, and the copy in TCRdb shows in-frame clones only, minus some. The table has tens of thousands of clones, approximately 80% seen once; the top ten hold 1.5% to 2%. Sequenced here: PBMCs, sampled around atezolizumab (anti-PD-L1) treatment. These receptors originate from a man in his 70s with urothelial cancer.

This clone was seen once. The chain combines TRBV4-3 with TRBJ2-7, with TRBD2 matching 7 bases. Per the germline V gene, CDR1 is LGHNA and CDR2 is YSLEER. Unmatched junction bases numbered 5, after V lost 1 base and J lost 2 bases. The CDR3 sequence is 15 residues long. In DNA, the CDR3 is TGCGCCAGCAGCCAAGGGGGAGGGGAGCCCTACGAGCAGTACTTC. It is translated as CASSQGGGEPYEQYF.

J is TRBJ1-5 and V is TRBV18; D might be TRBD1 (5 bases). The V end was cut by 3 bases, the J end by 7 bases, with 10 bases between. CDR1 and CDR2 from the germline V gene are KGHSH and LQKENI. The CDR3 sequence is 13 residues long. CDR3: CASSPGEGQPQHF. CDR3 in DNA: TGTGCCAGCTCACCGGGGGAGGGGCAGCCCCAGCATTTT.

This clone was counted at least ten times. The rearrangement uses TRBV27 and TRBJ2-7; D call uncertain. The V gene lost 6 bases and the J gene lost 4 bases, with 7 bases spanning the gap. The CDR3 runs 11 residues. Germline lookup yields CDR1 MNHEY and CDR2 SMNVEV (reference sequence). CDR3 coding DNA: TGTGCCAGCAGCCAGGCATACGAGCAGTACTTC. It is translated as CASSQAYEQYF.

The chain links TRBV14 to TRBJ1-1, with D hard to call. The CDR3 length is 13 residues. From germline, CDR1 is SGHDN and CDR2 FVKESK. Between the trimmed V and J ends, which lost 4 bases and 1 base, there was a span of 7 bases. The CDR3 sequence is CASSRQENTEAFF. The CDR3 DNA sequence: TGTGCCAGCAGCCGTCAGGAGAACACTGAAGCTTTCTTT.

Only a few counts were recorded for this clone. This chain uses TRBV19 with TRBJ2-1, with 10 bases aligning to TRBD1. With V trimmed by 7 bases and J by 9 bases, 12 bases remained unmatched. This CDR3 comprises 15 residues. The germline V gene encodes CDR1 LNHDA and CDR2 SQIVND (reference sequence). This CDR3 reads CASTYSGTGVGEQFF. CDR3 in DNA: TGTGCCAGTACATACTCCGGGACAGGGGTCGGTGAGCAGTTCTTC.

The chain has TRBV5-1 and TRBJ2-3; 7 bases fit TRBD1. This CDR3 region has 15 residues. The germline gives CDR1 SGHRS, CDR2 YFSETQ. The V segment lost 0 bases and the J segment 5 bases; nucleotides outside the gene matches: 6. CDR3 amino acids: CASSLVDREQDTQYF. In DNA form, the CDR3 reads TGCGCCAGCAGCTTGGTCGACAGGGAGCAAGATACGCAGTATTTT.

This chain uses TRBV28 with TRBJ2-3; 11 bases map to TRBD1. The junction had 17 bases not matched to a gene; V was cut back by 0 bases and J by 6 bases. Germline CDR1 and CDR2: MDHEN and SYDVKM. The CDR3 has 20 residues. The CDR3 coding sequence is TGTGCCAGCAGTTTATGGATCTGGTCGGAGGACAGGGGGCCGGTGGATACGCAGTATTTT. Translation: CASSLWIWSEDRGPVDTQYF.

The rearrangement links TRBV9 to TRBJ2-2; TRBD1 might be the D (6 bases). The V and J ends lost 0 bases and 6 bases respectively, with 15 bases between them. From germline, CDR1 is SGDLS and CDR2 YYNGEE. The CDR3 has 16 amino acids. CDR3 sequence reads: CASSVGGQAVSGELFF. The CDR3 DNA reads TGTGCCAGCAGCGTAGGGGGGCAGGCCGTCTCCGGGGAGCTGTTTTTT.

This clone is termed medium-sized (0.01 to 0.1%). V gene TRBV19 combines with J gene TRBJ1-2, with D possibly being TRBD1 (6 bases). V lost 3 bases and J lost 6, with 17 bases in between. This CDR3 region has 15 residues. Germline V gene lookup returns CDR1 LNHDA and CDR2 SQIVND (reference sequence). The CDR3 is CASSMGQTWLHGYTF. In nucleotides, the CDR3 is TGTGCCAGTAGTATGGGACAAACTTGGCTGCATGGCTACACCTTC.

This clone has only a few counts. The rearrangement links TRBV18 to TRBJ1-2, with 10 bases matching TRBD1. The CDR3 consists of 14 residues. Germline V lookup: CDR1 KGHSH, CDR2 LQKENI. The junction had 1 base not matched to a gene; V was cut back by 2 bases and J by 4 bases. The CDR3 here is CASSPGTGVYGYTF. In DNA, the CDR3 is TGTGCCAGCTCACCAGGGACAGGGGTCTATGGCTACACCTTC.

The chain employs TRBV19 and TRBJ2-7, with 7 positions matching TRBD2. The CDR3 has 15 residues. The J segment lost 2 bases and the V segment lost 0 bases, leaving 4 bases of the junction unmatched. Germline-derived CDR1 and CDR2 are LNHDA and SQIVND (reference sequence). The CDR3 sequence is CASSIDLSGAYEQYF. The CDR3 bases are TGTGCCAGTAGTATAGACCTAAGCGGGGCCTACGAGCAGTACTTC.

The chain employs TRBV11-2 and TRBJ2-3, with 9 bases identical to TRBD2. Germline V gives CDR1 SGHAT, CDR2 FQNNGV. V dropped 3 bases and J dropped 5; count of bases not matched to a gene: 6. CDR3 length equals 15 residues. The CDR3 region has the DNA TGTGCCAGCAGCTTGCGGGGACTAGCCAGAGATACGCAGTATTTT. Its protein product is CASSLRGLARDTQYF.

As to this clone: The junction differs from germline at one of its ends, possibly a read error. This chain links TRBV7-7 with TRBJ2-5; TRBD2 agrees at 10 bases. The CDR3 has 14 amino acids. CDR1 is SSHAT, CDR2 FNYEAQ, per germline (reference sequence). CDR3: CASSLGLARETQYF. DNA of the CDR3: TGTGCTAGCAGCTTGGGACTAGCGAGAGAGACCCAGTACTTC.

This rearrangement joins TRBV2 to TRBJ2-3, with 10 nucleotides matching TRBD1. There are 15 residues in the CDR3. Germline trimming cut 7 bases from V and 4 bases from J; bases unmatched to any gene: 8. Germline CDR1 reads SNHLY; CDR2 reads FYNNEI. For the CDR3, the DNA is TGTGCCAGCAAGGCGGAGACAGGGGGCCCAGATACGCAGTATTTT. Its translation: CASKAETGGPDTQYF.

This clone was counted a single time. This chain connects TRBV7-6 to TRBJ2-2; possibly TRBD2 for D (5 bases). The CDR3 runs 13 residues. The V and J ends lost 5 bases and 7 bases respectively, with 11 bases between them. Germline CDR1 and CDR2: SGHVS and FNYEAQ. This CDR3 is CASSPAGVGELFF. CDR3 DNA: TGTGCCAGCAGCCCCGCCGGGGTCGGGGAGCTGTTTTTT.

This clone was observed a handful of times. The V call is TRBV28, the J call TRBJ2-3; a possible D gene is TRBD2 (7 bases). The CDR3 sequence is 14 residues long. Looked up from germline, CDR1 is MDHEN and CDR2 is SYDVKM. Between the trimmed V and J ends, which lost 8 bases and 2 bases, there was a span of 14 bases. The CDR3: CASGGAETTDTQYF. The CDR3 DNA follows: TGTGCCAGCGGGGGGGCGGAGACCACAGATACGCAGTATTTT. Full variable domain (remainder filled in from reference TRBV28 and TRBJ2-3): DVKVTQSSRYLVKRTGEKVFLECVQDMDHENMFWYRQDPGLGLRLIYFSYDVKMKEKGDIPEGYSVSREKKERFSLILESASTNQTSMYLCASGGAETTDTQYFGPGTRLTVL.

This sequence joins TRBV27 and TRBJ2-5, with D maybe TRBD2 (6 bases). The CDR3 length is 12 residues. Trimming stripped 3 bases from V and 5 bases from J, with 7 bases between. Germline lookup yields CDR1 MNHEY and CDR2 SMNVEV (reference sequence). The chain's CDR3 is CASSFGGETQYF. CDR3 DNA: TGTGCCAGCAGTTTTGGGGGGGAGACCCAGTACTTC.

The DNA of the CDR3 is TGTGCCAGCAGTTACTCGACTGAGTCCAATCAGCCCCAGCATTTT. It specifies CASSYSTESNQPQHF. The chain couples TRBV6-5 to TRBJ1-5; no clear D. Trimming took 0 bases from V and 3 from J, leaving 9 bases between them. The CDR3 extends over 15 amino acids. Germline CDR1 and CDR2: MNHEY and SVGAGI.

This rearrangement joins TRBV29-1 to TRBJ2-7; D gene ambiguous. The V gene's germline CDR1 is SQVTM and CDR2 ANQGSEA. The CDR3 contains 13 residues. Trimming pared 5 bases from V and 5 bases from J, leaving 16 bases between. CDR3 nucleotides: TGCAGCGTTTCGGAGACCCAAGGTGACGAGCAGTACTTC. Amino acids: CSVSETQGDEQYF.

J is TRBJ2-5 and V is TRBV6-1, with TRBD1 as a possible D gene (6 bases). Between the trimmed V and J ends, which lost 3 bases and 5 bases, there was a span of 16 bases. Germline values: CDR1 MNHNS, CDR2 SASEGT. The CDR3 is 15 residues long. CDR3 nucleotides: TGTGCCAGCAGTGATTCCACAGGGATCGGCGAGACCCAGTACTTC. It yields the protein CASSDSTGIGETQYF.

The V gene is TRBV27, the J gene TRBJ2-7; TRBD2 agrees at 8 bases. The V and J ends lost 2 bases and 4 bases, in that order; junction bases with no gene match: 10. The CDR3 length is 16 residues. From germline, CDR1 is MNHEY and CDR2 SMNVEV (reference sequence). CDR3 in amino acids: CASSLRPGGGGYEQYF. The CDR3 coding sequence is TGTGCCAGCAGTTTACGTCCGGGAGGCGGGGGGTACGAGCAGTACTTC.

The chain is built from TRBV13 and TRBJ1-5; the match to TRBD1 covers 11 bases. Germline values: CDR1 PRHDT, CDR2 FYEKMQ (reference sequence). The CDR3 length is 14 residues. J was trimmed by 7 bases and V by 3 bases; bases with no gene match: 2. As DNA, the CDR3 is TGTGCCAGCAGCTTGGGACAGGGGGGGCAGCCCCAGCATTTT. Translating gives CASSLGQGGQPQHF.

V gene TRBV6-1 combines with J gene TRBJ2-1, with D possibly matching TRBD2 (5 bases). The germline V and J ends were trimmed by 3 bases and 1 base, with 13 bases remaining between them. The CDR3 consists of 16 residues. Germline values: CDR1 MNHNS, CDR2 SASEGT. The chain's CDR3 is CASSESGRGSYNEQFF. CDR3 in DNA: TGTGCCAGCAGTGAGAGTGGGAGAGGGTCCTACAATGAGCAGTTCTTC.

In its sample, this clone was seen a few times. The genes are TRBV30 and TRBJ1-1; D call uncertain. Germline-derived CDR1 and CDR2 are GTSNPN and SVGIG (reference sequence). V shed 5 bases and J shed 0 bases, with 10 bases lying between them. The CDR3 contains 13 residues. CDR3 in amino acids: CAWRQDMNTEAFF. The CDR3 region has the DNA TGTGCCTGGCGGCAGGATATGAACACTGAAGCTTTCTTT.

This clone was counted a single time. DNA of the CDR3: TGTGCCAGCAGCCAAGGGGGCGGAATAGACACCGGGGAGCTGTTTTTT. This codes for CASSQGGGIDTGELFF. The genes are TRBV4-2 and TRBJ2-2; weak D call: TRBD1 (5 bases). The length of the CDR3 is 16 residues. Germline V gives CDR1 LGHNA, CDR2 YNFKEQ. V was pared by 1 base and J by 3 bases, with 12 bases between.

Here the CDR3 reads CASSFGRFQETQYF. The CDR3 DNA reads as TGTGCCAGCAGCTTTGGTCGGTTCCAAGAGACCCAGTACTTC. The chain is built from TRBV11-2 and TRBJ2-5; D uncertain. CDR3 length equals 14 residues. V lost 3 bases and J 1 base, leaving 9 bases between the germline ends. The germline gives CDR1 SGHAT, CDR2 FQNNGV.

The CDR3 nucleotides are TGTGCCAGCAGTGAGGGGACAGCCATTGGGTATGGCTACACCTTC. This codes for CASSEGTAIGYGYTF. This chain connects TRBV2 to TRBJ1-2, with 7 bases fitting TRBD1. J lost 5 bases, V lost 3 bases, and 9 bases had no gene match. Germline V gene lookup returns CDR1 SNHLY and CDR2 FYNNEI. This CDR3 has 15 residues.

The chain recombines TRBV19 with TRBJ2-5; D perhaps matches TRBD2 (5 bases). V gave up 4 bases and J gave up 3 bases, with 12 bases separating them. From germline, CDR1 is LNHDA and CDR2 SQIVND (reference sequence). The CDR3 extends over 14 amino acids. Written as DNA, the CDR3 is TGTGCCAGTAGTACCCGCGGGCGGGAAGAGACCCAGTACTTC. Amino acid sequence: CASSTRGREETQYF. Looking up the rest from reference TRBV19 and TRBJ2-5 gives the full variable domain: DGGITQSPKYLFRKEGQNVTLSCEQNLNHDAMYWYRQDPGQGLRLIYYSQIVNDFQKGDIAEGYSVSREKKESFPLTVTSAQKNPTAFYLCASSTRGREETQYFGPGTRLLVL.

The chain joins TRBV11-2 to TRBJ1-3, with TRBD1 matching 9 bases. Germline trimming cut 4 bases from V and 1 base from J; bases unmatched to any gene: 5. The CDR3 has 16 amino acids. Germline CDR1 reads SGHAT; CDR2 reads FQNNGV. The CDR3: CASSSPGQGSGNTIYF. For the CDR3, the DNA is TGTGCCAGCAGCTCCCCGGGACAGGGATCTGGAAACACCATATATTTT.

The chain couples TRBV19 to TRBJ2-5, with TRBD2 matching 9 bases. V lost 4 bases, J lost 4 bases, and 7 bases stayed unmatched. Germline V lookup: CDR1 LNHDA, CDR2 SQIVND (reference sequence). This CDR3 is built from 15 residues. CDR3 residues: CASSRGLARGETQYF. The CDR3 DNA is TGTGCCAGTAGTAGGGGACTAGCTCGAGGAGAGACCCAGTACTTC.

The chain couples TRBV6-1 to TRBJ2-3, with TRBD2 matching over 10 bases. From germline, CDR1 is MNHNS and CDR2 SASEGT. The J segment lost 0 bases and the V segment lost 2 bases, leaving 2 bases of the junction unmatched. This CDR3 spans 16 amino acids. CDR3 protein: CASSETSGASTDTQYF. DNA for the CDR3: TGTGCCAGCAGTGAAACTAGCGGGGCTAGCACAGATACGCAGTATTTT.

This clone has a single count. Here the CDR3 DNA reads TGTGCCAGCAGCCCCGGGGGGCCCCAGTACTTC. Protein sequence: CASSPGGPQYF. The chain is built from TRBV7-9 and TRBJ2-4; D possibly corresponds to TRBD2 (7 bases). CDR1 SEHNR and CDR2 FQNEAQ come from the germline V gene (reference sequence). The length of the CDR3 is 11 residues. The V and J ends lost 5 bases and 13 bases respectively, with 12 bases between them.